These 27 T cell receptor beta chains were all obtained from the same sample, sequenced in a study of blood T cell repertoires in COVID-19. Data came from immunoSEQ multiplex PCR; TCRdb stores just in-frame clones and leaves some out. The table lists some 180,000 clones, around 83% of them singletons. Sample: PBMCs or T cells enriched from blood (not recorded which). These receptor sequences come from a man aged 40-49 years who had recovered from COVID-19.

CDR3 region: CASSLGWGSNSLANYGYTF. The CDR3 DNA follows: TGTGCCAGCAGCTTAGGGTGGGGCAGCAATTCCTTAGCTAACTATGGCTACACCTTC. The V and J genes are TRBV7-2 and TRBJ1-2, with D perhaps TRBD1 (5 bases). V was cut by 1 base and J by 0 bases, with 21 bases left in between. The CDR3 contains 19 residues. Germline V gene data show CDR1 as SGHTA and CDR2 as FQGNSA.

This rearrangement joins TRBV11-2 to TRBJ2-2, with TRBD1 matching 8 bases. J lost 4 bases, V lost 8 bases, and 9 bases had no gene match. Germline CDR1 reads SGHAT; CDR2 reads FQNNGV. The length of the CDR3 is 15 residues. This CDR3 reads CASGWDRTSTGELFF. Written as DNA, the CDR3 is TGTGCCAGCGGTTGGGACAGGACCTCCACCGGGGAGCTGTTTTTT.

This chain joins TRBV4-2 and TRBJ1-1; weak D call: TRBD1 (5 bases). Germline V CDR1 and CDR2: LGHNA, YNFKEQ. This CDR3 contains 15 residues. The V and J ends lost 2 bases and 3 bases respectively, with 13 bases between them. Written as DNA, the CDR3 is TGTGCCAGCAGCCAAAGGCCCTCGGGGGACACTGAAGCTTTCTTT. As protein: CASSQRPSGDTEAFF.

This clone was observed a few times. This chain connects TRBV5-4 to TRBJ2-7; D is possibly TRBD1 (5 bases). The V end was cut by 0 bases, the J end by 1 base, with 5 bases between. The V gene's germline CDR1 is SGHNT and CDR2 YYREEE (reference sequence). The CDR3 loop spans 13 amino acids. The CDR3 sequence: CASSLDRSYEQYF. The CDR3 nucleotides read TGTGCCAGCAGCTTGGACAGGTCCTACGAGCAGTACTTC.

V usage is TRBV5-1 and J usage is TRBJ1-4; D gene uncertain. Trimming left V 4 bases short and J 5 bases short, with 12 bases between. Germline assignment: CDR1 SGHRS and CDR2 YFSETQ. The CDR3 is 14 residues long. In DNA form, the CDR3 reads TGCGCCAGCAGCCCGGACGGGATGAATGAAAAACTGTTTTTT. Amino acids: CASSPDGMNEKLFF.

The V and J genes are TRBV11-3 and TRBJ2-3; possibly TRBD1 for D (5 bases). CDR1 and CDR2 (germline): SGHNT, YENEEA. The CDR3 spans 13 residues. V was cut by 4 bases and J by 5 bases, with 10 bases left in between. The CDR3 loop reads CASSSWGEDTQYF. CDR3 DNA sequence: TGTGCCAGCAGCTCCTGGGGCGAAGATACGCAGTATTTT.

The V and J genes are TRBV18 and TRBJ1-1; D possibly corresponds to TRBD1 (6 bases). V was cut by 2 bases and J by 1 base, with 11 bases left in between. CDR1 KGHSH and CDR2 LQKENI come from the germline V gene. CDR3 length: 15 residues. Written as DNA, the CDR3 is TGTGCCAGCTCACCATCGGGGGGCGCGAACACTGAAGCTTTCTTT. Its protein product is CASSPSGGANTEAFF.

This clone showed up just once. The chain is built from TRBV9 and TRBJ2-7; D perhaps matches TRBD1 (6 bases). This CDR3 has 13 amino acids. Germline assignment: CDR1 SGDLS and CDR2 YYNGEE. V was pared by 4 bases and J by 3 bases, with 11 bases between. The CDR3 DNA sequence: TGTGCCAGCAGCCCAGACAGGTACTACGAGCAGTACTTC. Protein sequence: CASSPDRYYEQYF.

The V gene is TRBV3-1 (or the pseudogene TRBV3-2), the J gene TRBJ1-4; 8 bases map to TRBD1. Trimming removed 0 bases from V and 8 bases from J; junction bases left unmatched: 17. The germline CDR1 and CDR2 sequences are LGHDT and YNNKEL (reference sequence). The CDR3 is 19 amino acids. The CDR3 coding sequence is TGTGCCAGCAGCCAAGATCGCAGGGGGCTTTCCCCCGCGGGGGAAAAACTGTTTTTT. This gives the protein CASSQDRRGLSPAGEKLFF.

The chain's CDR3 is CASSLVLGINEKLFF. The DNA for the CDR3 is TGTGCCAGCAGTCTGGTCCTCGGGATCAATGAAAAACTGTTTTTT. The gene calls are TRBV6-5 and TRBJ1-4; D is unresolved. The V and J ends lost 5 bases and 5 bases respectively, with 15 bases between them. The CDR3 runs to 15 residues. Germline V gene lookup returns CDR1 MNHEY and CDR2 SVGAGI.

In this sample, this clone turned up once. This chain connects TRBV9 to TRBJ1-1, with D possibly matching TRBD1 (6 bases). The CDR3 is made up of 16 amino acids. V lost 0 bases and J 3 bases, leaving 15 bases between the germline ends. Germline CDR1 is SGDLS and CDR2 is YYNGEE. CDR3 sequence: CASSVGRAKGDTEAFF. CDR3 nucleotides: TGTGCCAGCAGCGTAGGTCGGGCCAAGGGGGACACTGAAGCTTTCTTT.

The chain couples TRBV30 to TRBJ2-7, with 9 bases aligning to TRBD1. The CDR3 spans 15 residues. Per the germline V gene, CDR1 is GTSNPN and CDR2 is SVGIG (reference sequence). Germline trimming cut 5 bases from V and 0 bases from J; bases unmatched to any gene: 8. The DNA of the CDR3 is TGTGCCTGGGGTGGACAGGGGACCCTCTCCTACGAGCAGTACTTC. Translated, it gives CAWGGQGTLSYEQYF. The entire variable domain, with the rest obtained from reference TRBV30 and TRBJ2-7, is as follows: SQTIHQWPATLVQPVGSPLSLECTVEGTSNPNLYWYRQAAGRGLQLLFYSVGIGQISSEVPQNLSASRPQDRQFILSSKKLLLSDSGFYLCAWGGQGTLSYEQYFGPGTRLTVT.

The chain employs TRBV6-5 and TRBJ1-1; 7 bases fit TRBD1. The length of the CDR3 is 14 residues. CDR1 and CDR2 from the germline V gene are MNHEY and SVGAGI. Losses at the gene ends were 6 bases for V and 6 bases for J; bases not matched to a gene: 10. The CDR3 is CASRPSRQGAEAFF. The DNA of the CDR3 is TGTGCCAGCAGGCCGTCACGACAGGGCGCTGAAGCTTTCTTT.

The chain has TRBV29-1 and TRBJ2-2; 7 bases fit TRBD1. The CDR3 runs to 14 residues. CDR1 is SQVTM and CDR2 is ANQGSEA in the germline V gene. J gave up 4 bases and V 4 bases, and 6 bases lay outside the gene matches. The CDR3 bases are TGCAGCGTTGCGCCACAGGGGACCACCGGGGAGCTGTTTTTT. It yields the protein CSVAPQGTTGELFF.

CDR3 in amino acids: CASSLRGSNQPQHF. The CDR3 DNA follows: TGTGCCAGCAGTTTAAGGGGTAGCAATCAGCCCCAGCATTTT. V usage is TRBV27 and J usage is TRBJ1-5; tentative D call: TRBD1 (5 bases). From germline, CDR1 is MNHEY and CDR2 SMNVEV (reference sequence). V was cut by 2 bases and J by 0 bases, with 5 bases left in between. The CDR3 runs to 14 residues.

This chain connects TRBV7-9 to TRBJ2-1; 7 positions agree with TRBD1. V shed 5 bases, J shed 2 bases, and the junction held 12 bases outside the gene matches. There are 17 residues in the CDR3. Germline V gene sequence: CDR1 SEHNR, CDR2 FQNEAQ (reference sequence). For the CDR3, the DNA is TGTGCCAGCAGCCCAACCGGGACAGAGATCGCCTACAATGAGCAGTTCTTC. This codes for CASSPTGTEIAYNEQFF. The variable domain in full, completed from reference TRBV7-9 and TRBJ2-1, reads DTGVSQNPRHKITKRGQNVTFRCDPISEHNRLYWYRQTLGQGPEFLTYFQNEAQLEKSRLLSDRFSAERPKGSFSTLEIQRTEQGDSAMYLCASSPTGTEIAYNEQFFGPGTRLTVL.

The V gene is TRBV3-1 (or the pseudogene TRBV3-2), the J gene TRBJ2-3; D may be TRBD1 (5 bases). V shed 4 bases and J shed 2 bases, with 19 bases lying between them. The length of the CDR3 is 17 residues. The V gene's germline CDR1 is LGHDT and CDR2 YNNKEL (reference sequence). The CDR3 DNA sequence: TGTGCCAGCAGCCTGCAGAGGACACCATCAGCCACAGATACGCAGTATTTT. Amino acid sequence: CASSLQRTPSATDTQYF.

The rearrangement uses TRBV5-1 and TRBJ1-2, with TRBD1 matching 8 bases. J was trimmed by 8 bases and V by 0 bases; bases with no gene match: 15. The CDR3 has 17 amino acids. Germline lookup yields CDR1 SGHRS and CDR2 YFSETQ. CDR3 nucleotide sequence: TGCGCCAGCAGCTTGGGGGGTCTGACAGGGGCGTTTCAGGGCTACACCTTC. Amino acid sequence: CASSLGGLTGAFQGYTF.

The V and J genes are TRBV5-6 and TRBJ2-7, with 7 bases that match TRBD1. The J segment lost 4 bases and the V segment lost 4 bases, leaving 8 bases of the junction unmatched. CDR1 is SGHDT and CDR2 is YYEEEE in the germline V gene. The CDR3 is 14 residues long. CDR3 loop: CASSPDRHAYEQYF. CDR3 DNA: TGTGCCAGCAGCCCGGACAGGCATGCTTACGAGCAGTACTTC.

This clone was observed a handful of times. The chain recombines TRBV12-3 or TRBV12-4 with TRBJ1-5, with 7 bases matching TRBD1. This CDR3 contains 13 residues. J was trimmed by 9 bases and V by 5 bases; bases with no gene match: 7. The CDR3 region has the DNA TGTGCCAGCAGTCAGACAGGGAAGGGGCCCCAGCATTTT. Amino acid sequence: CASSQTGKGPQHF.

This clone showed up just a few times. The sample carries other DNA sequences with the same CDR3. The chain joins TRBV6-1 to TRBJ2-1; 10 positions match TRBD1. CDR3 size: 15 residues. Trimming at V came to 3 bases and at J to 3 bases, leaving 2 bases not matched to a gene. The V gene's germline CDR1 is MNHNS and CDR2 SASEGT. CDR3 coding DNA: TGTGCCAGCAGTGAGACAGGGGGCGGCTACAATGAGCAGTTCTTC. Amino acids: CASSETGGGYNEQFF.

The chain carries TRBV9 and TRBJ2-2; 8 bases fit TRBD1. The ends lost 4 bases at V and 1 base at J; junction bases unmatched: 12. Germline values: CDR1 SGDLS, CDR2 YYNGEE. The CDR3 covers 18 residues. CDR3 sequence reads: CASSPRARQGRNTGELFF. In DNA, the CDR3 is TGTGCCAGCAGCCCCCGAGCCCGACAGGGGAGGAACACCGGGGAGCTGTTTTTT.

This clone was recorded once. The chain employs TRBV2 and TRBJ2-7; maybe TRBD2 (6 bases). CDR1 is SNHLY, CDR2 FYNNEI, per germline. Trimming shortened V by 4 bases and J by 3 bases, and 13 bases separated the two germline ends. CDR3 size: 14 residues. CDR3 nucleotides: TGTGCCAGCAGTGGGGACTCCCACCACTACGAGCAGTACTTC. Its translation: CASSGDSHHYEQYF.

The chain links TRBV7-3 to TRBJ2-1; TRBD1 agrees at 9 bases. CDR1 is SGHTA, CDR2 FQGTGA, per germline. CDR3 size: 14 residues. V dropped 5 bases and J dropped 4; count of bases not matched to a gene: 3. The CDR3 region is CASSQQGAYNEQFF. Written as DNA, the CDR3 is TGTGCCAGCAGCCAACAGGGGGCGTACAATGAGCAGTTCTTC.

The V call is TRBV2, the J call TRBJ1-2; D is perhaps TRBD1 (6 bases). The CDR3 is 12 residues long. Germline CDR1 reads SNHLY; CDR2 reads FYNNEI. The V end lost 3 bases, the J end lost 8 bases, and 10 bases lay between the germline ends. CDR3 residues: CASSDFDRGYTF. The CDR3 nucleotides read TGTGCCAGCAGTGATTTCGACAGGGGCTACACCTTC. Together with reference TRBV2 and TRBJ1-2, the CDR3 gives the full variable domain: EPEVTQTPSHQVTQMGQEVILRCVPISNHLYFYWYRQILGQKVEFLVSFYNNEISEKSEIFDDQFSVERPDGSNFTLKIRSTKLEDSAMYFCASSDFDRGYTFGSGTRLTVV.

The chain uses TRBV5-8 and TRBJ1-3; 7 bases map to TRBD1. Germline V lookup: CDR1 SGHTS, CDR2 YDEGEE. V was clipped by 3 bases and J by 2 bases; unmatched bases: 8. The CDR3 spans 16 residues. The CDR3 DNA sequence: TGTGCCAGCAGCTATGACAGGGAAAGAACTGGAAACACCATATATTTT. Translation gives CASSYDRERTGNTIYF.

The CDR3 protein is CASSPSGTSVSYEQYF. The CDR3 bases are TGTGCCAGCAGCCCCTCCGGGACTAGCGTTTCCTACGAGCAGTACTTC. The chain combines TRBV7-6 with TRBJ2-7; 10 nucleotides agree with TRBD2. Germline CDR1 reads SGHVS; CDR2 reads FNYEAQ. There are 16 residues in the CDR3. After removal of 5 bases from V and 1 base from J, the junction contained 8 bases not matched to a gene.